The 23 T cell receptor beta chains in this list originate from one sample, sequenced in a study of shared clonotypes between healthy human individuals. The naive CD8 subset, CD45RO-negative cells positively selected for CCR7, excluded terminally differentiated effector memory CD45RA+ cells. The protocol was immunoSEQ multiplex PCR, while the TCRdb copy is restricted to in-frame clones and leaves out a portion. The sample lists around 2,100,000 clones; approximately 94% were seen once. The sequenced sample was naive CD8+ T cells sorted from blood. The receptors were gathered from a man in his late teens or twenties in good health.

Concerning this clone itself: Compared with germline, one end of the junction differs, possibly owing to a read error. The chain is built from TRBV7-9 and TRBJ2-7; the D is unclear. This CDR3 is 14 amino acids long. Per germline, CDR1 SEHNR and CDR2 FQNEAQ (reference sequence). The CDR3 loop is CASSLEGPVYGQYF. The CDR3 DNA is TGTGCCAGCAGCTTAGAAGGACCGGTCTACGGGCAGTACTTC.

The chain employs TRBV27 and TRBJ2-3; D might be TRBD1 or TRBD2, each matching 6 bases. This CDR3 contains 15 residues. Germline CDR1 is MNHEY and CDR2 is SMNVEV (reference sequence). Trimming took 7 bases from V and 2 from J, leaving 16 bases between them. In DNA form, the CDR3 reads TGTGCCAGCAACTTGGGGGGCGGATCCACAGATACGCAGTATTTT. Its protein is CASNLGGGSTDTQYF.

The J gene is TRBJ1-4, the V gene TRBV6-1; 9 bases are a match to TRBD1. This CDR3 is 16 amino acids long. Germline V lookup: CDR1 MNHNS, CDR2 SASEGT. The V gene end was trimmed by 0 bases and the J gene end by 8 bases; junction bases not matched to a gene: 7. The CDR3, as DNA: TGTGCCAGCAGTGAAGCATGGGGACAGGGATCAGAAAAACTGTTTTTT. Its protein is CASSEAWGQGSEKLFF.

The CDR3 protein is CASSSTVSEQNEAFF. In DNA form, the CDR3 reads TGTGCCAGCAGTTCGACGGTTTCGGAGCAAAACGAAGCTTTCTTT. The chain uses TRBV27 and TRBJ1-1; no clear D. Trimming shortened V by 4 bases and J by 8 bases, and 20 bases separated the two germline ends. Germline V gives CDR1 MNHEY, CDR2 SMNVEV (reference sequence). CDR3 length: 15 residues.

The chain has TRBV2 and TRBJ1-4; 10 bases are shared with TRBD1. Per germline, CDR1 SNHLY and CDR2 FYNNEI. With 8 bases clipped from V and 0 bases from J, the junction kept 3 bases outside the gene matches. CDR3 size: 15 residues. CDR3 DNA sequence: TGTGCCAGCCGACAGGGGGCTTCAACTAATGAAAAACTGTTTTTT. Protein product: CASRQGASTNEKLFF.

V gene TRBV4-1 combines with J gene TRBJ1-6; no definite D call. The CDR3 consists of 13 residues. V lost 3 bases to trimming and J lost 12 bases, with 12 bases between them. Germline CDR1 is MGHRA and CDR2 is YSYEKL. The CDR3 sequence: CASSQVFKEPLHF. For the CDR3, the DNA is TGCGCCAGCAGCCAGGTCTTTAAGGAACCCCTCCACTTT.

The J gene is TRBJ2-1, the V gene TRBV5-6, with D possibly TRBD2 on 5 matching bases. CDR3 length: 15 amino acids. Germline V CDR1 and CDR2: SGHDT, YYEEEE. Trimming took 4 bases from V and 2 from J, leaving 13 bases between them. The CDR3 is CASSPSGHPYNEQFF. In nucleotides, the CDR3 is TGTGCCAGCAGCCCAAGCGGTCACCCCTACAATGAGCAGTTCTTC.

CDR3 protein: CASSHSSRRIGIEAFF. The CDR3, as DNA: TGTGCCAGCAGCCACTCCTCTCGCAGGATCGGGATAGAAGCTTTCTTT. This chain uses TRBV14 with TRBJ1-1; D is uncertain. CDR1 SGHDN and CDR2 FVKESK come from the germline V gene. V was trimmed by 3 bases and J by 8 bases, leaving 22 bases between them. The CDR3 has 16 amino acids.

A note on this clone: Other DNA sequences in the same sample also yield this CDR3. The V and J genes are TRBV6-1 and TRBJ2-3; 9 nucleotides match TRBD2. The CDR3 consists of 15 residues. V was pared by 2 bases and J by 3 bases, with 3 bases of the junction left unmatched. CDR1 is MNHNS, CDR2 SASEGT, per germline. CDR3 bases: TGTGCCAGCAGTGAACTAGCGGGGTCAACAGATACGCAGTATTTT. It codes for CASSELAGSTDTQYF.

CDR3 in DNA: TGCAGCGCTGATGACGGGAGAGGTTCCTACGAGCAGTACTTC. This codes for CSADDGRGSYEQYF. J is TRBJ2-7 and V is TRBV29-1, with D possibly TRBD2 on 6 matching bases. CDR1 is SQVTM, CDR2 ANQGSEA, per germline. Trimming removed 7 bases from V and 1 base from J, with 17 bases in between. The length of the CDR3 is 14 residues.

This chain joins TRBV5-6 and TRBJ2-7; D call uncertain. There are 13 residues in the CDR3. Germline loops: CDR1 SGHDT, CDR2 YYEEEE. The V and J ends lost 0 bases and 6 bases respectively, with 10 bases between them. The CDR3, as DNA: TGTGCCAGCAGCTTGGTAGGAGAGTTCGAGCAGTACTTC. Amino acid sequence: CASSLVGEFEQYF.

This clone was detected only once. The genes are TRBV9 and TRBJ2-3; 14 bases are a match to TRBD2. The V gene's germline CDR1 is SGDLS and CDR2 YYNGEE. The V segment lost 3 bases and the J segment 5 bases; nucleotides outside the gene matches: 8. There are 17 residues in the CDR3. As DNA, the CDR3 is TGTGCCAGCAGCGACGGGACTAGCGGGAGTCCTGTAGATACGCAGTATTTT. This translates into CASSDGTSGSPVDTQYF.

The gene calls are TRBV10-3 and TRBJ2-7, with D possibly matching TRBD1 (6 bases). V lost 8 bases and J lost 0, with 17 bases in between. This CDR3 is built from 15 residues. Per the germline V gene, CDR1 is ENHRY and CDR2 is SYGVKD. The CDR3 reads CAIGQGSTRSYEQYF. In nucleotides, the CDR3 is TGTGCCATCGGGCAGGGGAGCACCCGCTCCTACGAGCAGTACTTC.

The V and J genes are TRBV11-1 and TRBJ2-5, with 9 bases aligning to TRBD1. The CDR3 has 15 amino acids. V lost 5 bases and J lost 2; bases outside the gene matches: 6. The V gene's germline CDR1 is SGHAT and CDR2 FQDESV (reference sequence). The CDR3 DNA sequence: TGTGCCAGCAGCGACGGACAGGGGACGCAAGAGACCCAGTACTTC. Encoded protein: CASSDGQGTQETQYF.

Of note for this clone: At the DNA level, this CDR3 is encoded by other sequences in the same sample as well. CDR3 amino acids: CASSLAGVYEQYF. CDR3 nucleotide sequence: TGTGCCAGCAGCTTAGCCGGGGTATACGAGCAGTACTTC. The chain links TRBV7-9 to TRBJ2-7; D is possibly TRBD2 (5 bases). The CDR3 is 13 amino acids. Per the germline V gene, CDR1 is SEHNR and CDR2 is FQNEAQ (reference sequence). V gave up 0 bases and J gave up 4 bases, with 7 bases separating them.

The gene calls are TRBV6-1 and TRBJ1-1; no clear D. This CDR3 contains 15 residues. Germline V gene sequence: CDR1 MNHNS, CDR2 SASEGT. The V end lost 2 bases, the J end lost 1 base, and 11 bases lay between the germline ends. CDR3 nucleotide sequence: TGTGCCAGCAGTGAAAGGGCAGCGCGGAACACTGAAGCTTTCTTT. This codes for CASSERAARNTEAFF.

The rearrangement joins TRBV6-6 to TRBJ2-7; D not certain. This CDR3 is 14 amino acids long. Germline CDR1 and CDR2: MNHNY and SVGAGI (reference sequence). V shed 2 bases and J shed 2 bases, with 10 bases lying between them. CDR3 sequence: CASSYGFGAYEQYF. The CDR3 bases are TGTGCCAGCAGTTACGGCTTTGGCGCCTACGAGCAGTACTTC.

The chain employs TRBV19 and TRBJ2-2, with 11 bases that match TRBD2. Losses at the gene ends were 5 bases for V and 3 bases for J; bases not matched to a gene: 8. The germline gives CDR1 LNHDA, CDR2 SQIVND (reference sequence). The CDR3 has 17 amino acids. CDR3 bases: TGTGCCAGTAGTCCGGGACTAGCGGCGATGTACACCGGGGAGCTGTTTTTT. It translates to CASSPGLAAMYTGELFF. Combining the CDR3 with reference TRBV19 and TRBJ2-2 gives the whole variable domain DGGITQSPKYLFRKEGQNVTLSCEQNLNHDAMYWYRQDPGQGLRLIYYSQIVNDFQKGDIAEGYSVSREKKESFPLTVTSAQKNPTAFYLCASSPGLAAMYTGELFFGEGSRLTVL.

The chain links TRBV2 to TRBJ2-1; 12 positions match TRBD2. V was pared by 6 bases and J by 6 bases, with 6 bases of the junction left unmatched. Per the germline V gene, CDR1 is SNHLY and CDR2 is FYNNEI. This CDR3 is 15 amino acids long. Here the CDR3 DNA reads TGTGCCAGCAGAACACTAGCGGGAGGCCTCAATGAGCAGTTCTTC. Its translation is CASRTLAGGLNEQFF.

CDR3 nucleotides: TGTGCCAGCAGTTTCCCGACAGGGGGCGAAGAGACCCAGTACTTC. Translated: CASSFPTGGEETQYF. The V call is TRBV6-6, the J call TRBJ2-5; 10 bases are shared with TRBD1. Germline V gene sequence: CDR1 MNHNY, CDR2 SVGAGI (reference sequence). The CDR3 contains 15 residues. V shed 4 bases and J 3 bases; nucleotides not matched to a gene: 5.

The CDR3 DNA reads as TGTGCCAGCAGCTTAGAATACGGACTAGCGGGAACGGACGGGGAGCTGTTTTTT. This translates into CASSLEYGLAGTDGELFF. The rearrangement uses TRBV7-2 and TRBJ2-2; 12 positions agree with TRBD2. Germline CDR1 is SGHTA and CDR2 is FQGNSA. Trimming at V came to 1 base and at J to 7 bases, leaving 10 bases not matched to a gene. This CDR3 is built from 18 residues.

The chain combines TRBV27 with TRBJ2-1; D unresolved. V dropped 5 bases and J dropped 0 bases, with 11 bases sitting between them. Germline-derived CDR1 and CDR2 are MNHEY and SMNVEV (reference sequence). The CDR3 is 15 amino acids. The CDR3 nucleotides read TGTGCCAGCAGTGTATACAAGAGCTCCTACAATGAGCAGTTCTTC. Protein product: CASSVYKSSYNEQFF.

This chain joins TRBV9 and TRBJ2-5; the D gene is possibly TRBD1 (5 bases). CDR1 and CDR2 (germline): SGDLS, YYNGEE. The V end lost 0 bases, the J end lost 3 bases, and 18 bases lay between the germline ends. The CDR3 sequence is 17 residues long. The CDR3 loop is CASSVEGTGPKKETQYF. CDR3 nucleotides: TGTGCCAGCAGCGTAGAAGGTACAGGACCCAAAAAAGAGACCCAGTACTTC.